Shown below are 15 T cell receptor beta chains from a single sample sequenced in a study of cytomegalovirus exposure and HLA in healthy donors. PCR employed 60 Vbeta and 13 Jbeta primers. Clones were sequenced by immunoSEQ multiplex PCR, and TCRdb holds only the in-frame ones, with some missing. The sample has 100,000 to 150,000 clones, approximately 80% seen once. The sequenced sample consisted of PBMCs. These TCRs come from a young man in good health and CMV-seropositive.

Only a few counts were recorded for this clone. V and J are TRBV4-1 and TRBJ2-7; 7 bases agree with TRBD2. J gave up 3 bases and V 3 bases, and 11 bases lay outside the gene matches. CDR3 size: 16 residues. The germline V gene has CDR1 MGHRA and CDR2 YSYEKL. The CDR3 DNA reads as TGCGCCAGCAGCCAGGCTCCCGGGACTAACAGCTACGAGCAGTACTTC. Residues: CASSQAPGTNSYEQYF.

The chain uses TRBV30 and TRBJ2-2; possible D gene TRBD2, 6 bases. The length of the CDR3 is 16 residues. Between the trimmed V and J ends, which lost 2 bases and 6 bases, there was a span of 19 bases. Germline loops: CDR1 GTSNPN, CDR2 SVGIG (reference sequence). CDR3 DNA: TGTGCCTGGAGTCCCGGGACTCCGGGCATGGCCGGGGAGCTGTTTTTT. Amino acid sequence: CAWSPGTPGMAGELFF.

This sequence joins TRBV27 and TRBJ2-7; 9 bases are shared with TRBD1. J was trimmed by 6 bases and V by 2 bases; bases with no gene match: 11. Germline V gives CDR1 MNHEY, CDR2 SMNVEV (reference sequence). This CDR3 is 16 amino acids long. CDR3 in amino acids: CASSLRAPLTGGEQYF. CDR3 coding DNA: TGTGCCAGCAGTTTACGCGCCCCGCTGACAGGGGGCGAGCAGTACTTC.

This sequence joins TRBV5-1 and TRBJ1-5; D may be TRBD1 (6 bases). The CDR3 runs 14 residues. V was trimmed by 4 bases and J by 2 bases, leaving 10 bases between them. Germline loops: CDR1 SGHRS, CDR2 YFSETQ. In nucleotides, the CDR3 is TGCGCCAGCAGCCCGGACAGAGGCAATCAGCCCCAGCATTTT. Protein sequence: CASSPDRGNQPQHF.

The chain's CDR3 is CASSEGAFAWNQETQYF. In DNA form, the CDR3 reads TGCGCCAGCAGTGAAGGGGCCTTTGCGTGGAACCAAGAGACCCAGTACTTC. The chain carries TRBV10-1 and TRBJ2-5; tentatively, D is TRBD1 (5 bases). Germline values: CDR1 WNHNN, CDR2 SYGVQD (reference sequence). CDR3 length: 17 amino acids. V lost 3 bases and J lost 0, with 17 bases in between.

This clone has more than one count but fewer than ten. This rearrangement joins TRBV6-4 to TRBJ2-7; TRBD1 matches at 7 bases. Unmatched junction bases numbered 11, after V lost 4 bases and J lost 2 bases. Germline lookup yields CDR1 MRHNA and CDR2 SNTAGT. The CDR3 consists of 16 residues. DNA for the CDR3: TGTGCCAGCAGTGCCAACAGGGGACCCCCACCCTACGAGCAGTACTTC. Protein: CASSANRGPPPYEQYF.

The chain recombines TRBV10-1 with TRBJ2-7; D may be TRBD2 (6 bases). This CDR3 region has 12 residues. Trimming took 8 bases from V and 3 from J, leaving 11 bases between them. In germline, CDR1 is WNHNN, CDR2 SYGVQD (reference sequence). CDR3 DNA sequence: TGCGCCAGCGGGAGGTCGCTCTACGAGCAGTACTTC. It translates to CASGRSLYEQYF.

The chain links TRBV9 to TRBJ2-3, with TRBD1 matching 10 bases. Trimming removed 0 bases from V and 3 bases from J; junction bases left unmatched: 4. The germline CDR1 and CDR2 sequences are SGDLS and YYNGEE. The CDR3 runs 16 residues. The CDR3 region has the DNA TGTGCCAGCAGCGTAGATGGGGGACAGGGGACAGATACGCAGTATTTT. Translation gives CASSVDGGQGTDTQYF.

CDR3 loop: CASSSQWGGTTGELFF. CDR3 sequence (DNA): TGTGCCAGCAGCTCCCAATGGGGCGGAACCACCGGGGAGCTGTTTTTT. This chain uses TRBV5-4 with TRBJ2-2, with D perhaps matching TRBD1 (5 bases). Trimming shortened V by 3 bases and J by 4 bases, and 16 bases separated the two germline ends. The CDR3 loop spans 16 amino acids. From germline, CDR1 is SGHNT and CDR2 YYREEE (reference sequence).

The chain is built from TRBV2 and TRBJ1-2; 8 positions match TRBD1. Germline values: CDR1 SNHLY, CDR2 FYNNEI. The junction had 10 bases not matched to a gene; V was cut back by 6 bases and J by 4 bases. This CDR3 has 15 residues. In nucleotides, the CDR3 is TGTGCCAGCAGAACAACAGGGGGTGGTGGCTATGGCTACACCTTC. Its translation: CASRTTGGGGYGYTF.

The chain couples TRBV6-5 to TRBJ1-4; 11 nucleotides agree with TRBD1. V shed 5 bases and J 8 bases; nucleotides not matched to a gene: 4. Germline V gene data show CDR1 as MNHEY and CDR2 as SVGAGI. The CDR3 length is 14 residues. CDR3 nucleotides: TGTGCCAGCAGTGCGGACAGGGGGCGCGAAAAACTGTTTTTT. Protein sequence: CASSADRGREKLFF.

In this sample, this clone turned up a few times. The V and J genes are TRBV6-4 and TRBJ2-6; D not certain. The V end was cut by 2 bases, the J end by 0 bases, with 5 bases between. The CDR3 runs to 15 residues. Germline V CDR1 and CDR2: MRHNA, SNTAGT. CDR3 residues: CASSDSYSGANVLTF. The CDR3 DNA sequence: TGTGCCAGCAGTGACAGCTACTCTGGGGCCAACGTCCTGACTTTC.

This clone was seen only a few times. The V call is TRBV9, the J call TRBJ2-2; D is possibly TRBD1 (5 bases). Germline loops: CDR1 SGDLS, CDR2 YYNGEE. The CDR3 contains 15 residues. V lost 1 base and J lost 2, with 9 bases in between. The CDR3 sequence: CASSVSWTNTGELFF. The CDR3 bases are TGTGCCAGCAGCGTATCTTGGACAAACACCGGGGAGCTGTTTTTT.

This chain's CDR3 is CASSLRGSGSSEQFF. The CDR3 DNA sequence: TGTGCCAGCAGTTTACGAGGGAGTGGTAGTAGTGAGCAGTTCTTC. This sequence joins TRBV28 and TRBJ2-1; D perhaps matches TRBD2 (5 bases). Germline-derived CDR1 and CDR2 are MDHEN and SYDVKM. The CDR3 extends over 15 amino acids. V lost 2 bases and J lost 9, with 17 bases in between.

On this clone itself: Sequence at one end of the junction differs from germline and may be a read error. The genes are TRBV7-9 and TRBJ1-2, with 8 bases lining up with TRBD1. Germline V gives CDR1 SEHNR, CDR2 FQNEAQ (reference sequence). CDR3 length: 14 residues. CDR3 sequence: CSSSSPRGLDGYTF. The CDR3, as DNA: TGTTCCAGCAGCTCCCCCAGGGGGCTCGATGGCTACACCTTC.